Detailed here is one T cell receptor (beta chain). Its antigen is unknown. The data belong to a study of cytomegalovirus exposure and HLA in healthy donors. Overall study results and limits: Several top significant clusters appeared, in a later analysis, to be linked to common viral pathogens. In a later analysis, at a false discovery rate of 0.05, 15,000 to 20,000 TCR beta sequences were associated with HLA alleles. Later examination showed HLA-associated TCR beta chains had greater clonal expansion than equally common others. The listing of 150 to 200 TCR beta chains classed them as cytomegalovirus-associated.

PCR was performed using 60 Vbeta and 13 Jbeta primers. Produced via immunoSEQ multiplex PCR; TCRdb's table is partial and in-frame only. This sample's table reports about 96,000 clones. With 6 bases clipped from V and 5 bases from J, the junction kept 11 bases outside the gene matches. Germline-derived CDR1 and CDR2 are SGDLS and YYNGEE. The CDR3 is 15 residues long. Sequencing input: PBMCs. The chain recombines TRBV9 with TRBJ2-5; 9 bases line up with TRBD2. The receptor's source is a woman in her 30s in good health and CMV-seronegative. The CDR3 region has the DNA TGTGCCAGCACCGCGGGGGGGACTAGGGGGGAGACCCAGTACTTC. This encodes CASTAGGTRGETQYF.